The T cell receptor beta chain under discussion was sequenced for a study of PD-1 blockade in classical Hodgkin lymphoma. The germline V and J ends were trimmed by 4 bases and 1 base, with 14 bases remaining between them. From germline, CDR1 is MGHDK and CDR2 SYGVNS. This CDR3 is 16 amino acids long. Every patient was affected by relapse after autologous stem cell transplantation, while exposure to brentuximab vedotin was not uniform. Purification of CD4+ T cells from thawed PBMCs was performed via magnetic negative selection. The study recorded best responses of complete response, partial response or progressive disease. Concerning this clone: Its specificity is not known.

Study-level points and caveats: Newly diagnosed and completely responding patients shared comparable baseline diversity. Reports described newly diagnosed patients as having lower baseline TCR diversity than healthy donors.

TCRdb keeps only in-frame clones here, not all; method: immunoSEQ multiplex PCR. The table lists roughly 900 clones, 70% to 90% of them singletons. The clonotype comes from a human donor with classical Hodgkin lymphoma. The source was CD4+ T cells from blood, collected at baseline. This chain uses TRBV25-1 with TRBJ1-5, with D unclear. CDR3 residues: CASSGRETRSNQPQHF. The CDR3 bases are TGTGCCAGCAGTGGTCGAGAAACTCGAAGCAATCAGCCCCAGCATTTT.